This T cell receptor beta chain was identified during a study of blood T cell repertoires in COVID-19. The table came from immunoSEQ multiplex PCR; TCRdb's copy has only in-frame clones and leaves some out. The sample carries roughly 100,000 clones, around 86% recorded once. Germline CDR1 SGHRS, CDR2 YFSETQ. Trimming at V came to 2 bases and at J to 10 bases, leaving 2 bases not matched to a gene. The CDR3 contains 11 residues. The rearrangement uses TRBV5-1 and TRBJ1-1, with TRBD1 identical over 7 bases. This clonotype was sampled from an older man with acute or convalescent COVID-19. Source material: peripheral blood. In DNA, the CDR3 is TGCGCCAGCAGCTTAGGGGGCTCAGCTTTCTTT. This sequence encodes CASSLGGSAFF.